The present T cell receptor (beta chain) was sequenced within a study of immune heterogeneity within non-small cell lung tumors. Study-level background: Histologically, 4 tumors were squamous cell carcinomas and about 11 were non-squamous carcinomas. The remaining 1 tumor was not otherwise specified. Study results and caveats: Site-unique high-frequency clones occurred alongside identical dominant CDR3 beta clonotypes that recurred across tumor sites within a patient. T-cell clonality in a given local region correlated moderately yet significantly with the local tumor mutational burden (R 0.3 to 0.4).

A multiplex PCR containing 32 V primers and 13 J primers was used to amplify TCR beta CDR3. TCRdb passed the multiplex PCR reads through MiXCR, listing each CDR3 protein once. The sample lists 2,500 to 3,500 distinct CDR3 sequences; 45% were seen once. Bulk tumor genomic DNA served as template, at roughly 600 ng per sample. Several widely spaced biopsies per primary tumor were taken during surgery. Surgery that was curative in intent was performed on patients with untreated, newly diagnosed non-small cell lung cancer. Patients with newly diagnosed non-small cell lung cancer who underwent surgery with curative intent served as donors. As to this clonotype: Its antigen remains unidentified.

Sequencing was performed on lung tumor tissue. The TCR sequence derives from an older woman with non-small cell lung cancer.

CDR3 in amino acids: CSASGRGLAGGPYWAYNEQFF. In DNA form, the CDR3 reads TGCAGTGCTAGTGGGCGGGGACTAGCGGGAGGCCCATACTGGGCATACAATGAGCAGTTCTTC. V and J are TRBV20-1 and TRBJ2-1; TRBD2 matches 15 bases. The germline V gene has CDR1 DFQATT and CDR2 SNEGSKA (reference sequence). Trimming at V came to 3 bases and at J to 4 bases, leaving 19 bases not matched to a gene. The CDR3 runs to 21 residues.